Presented here are 11 T cell receptor beta chains from one specimen sequenced in a study of blood T cells in healthy people across ages. It was with a sample-barcoded 5' primer and a J-beta primer mix that a second PCR of roughly 7 to 12 cycles was run. TCRdb re-called the 5' RACE reads with MiXCR, one entry per CDR3 protein. There are hundreds of thousands of distinct CDR3 sequences in the sample; around a fifth occur only once, and about 3.6% lies in the top ten. What was sequenced was blood. Receptor source: a man in his 70s in good health.

The sample holds a few counts of this clonotype. V gene TRBV12-5 combines with J gene TRBJ2-5; TRBD1 aligns across 7 bases. The CDR3 length is 14 residues. Germline lookup yields CDR1 LGHNT and CDR2 FRNRAP. Losses at the gene ends were 3 bases for V and 1 base for J; bases not matched to a gene: 2. The CDR3 here is CASGFGTVQETQYF. CDR3 coding DNA: TGTGCTAGTGGTTTCGGGACAGTCCAAGAGACCCAGTACTTC.

V is TRBV12-3 or TRBV12-4 and J is TRBJ2-3, with D possibly TRBD2 on 5 matching bases. The CDR3 loop spans 14 amino acids. V was clipped by 5 bases and J by 4 bases, with 13 bases between them. Here the CDR3 reads CASSPHTRSDTQYF. The CDR3 nucleotides read TGTGCCAGCAGTCCACACACTAGATCAGATACGCAGTATTTT.

This sequence joins TRBV28 and TRBJ2-5; 11 bases fit TRBD2. Gene TRBJ2-7 matches the end of the DNA better, so the J call may be wrong. CDR3 length equals 12 residues. Germline lookup yields CDR1 MDHEN and CDR2 SYDVKM. Here the CDR3 reads CASTSGRYEQYF. As DNA, the CDR3 is TGTGCCAGCACTAGCGGGAGGTACGAGCAGTACTTC.

Turning to this clonotype: A read error is likely, as this CDR3 ends without the conserved phenylalanine or tryptophan. The chain combines TRBV20-1 with TRBJ2-4; tentative D call: TRBD1 (7 bases). Germline CDR1 DFQATT, CDR2 SNEGSKA (reference sequence). Between the trimmed V and J ends, which lost 5 bases and 0 bases, there was a span of 17 bases. The CDR3 consists of 16 residues. CDR3 bases: TGCAGTGCTGGATCGACAGGGACTTTAGCCAAAAACATTCAGTACCTC. Amino acid sequence: CSAGSTGTLAKNIQYL.

This clonotype was found many times. J is TRBJ2-1 and V is TRBV7-9, with D possibly matching TRBD2 (5 bases). Trimming pared 3 bases from V and 0 bases from J, leaving 9 bases between. CDR1 and CDR2 from the germline V gene are SEHNR and FQNEAQ (reference sequence). The CDR3 covers 15 residues. CDR3 residues: CASSFDTSSYNEQFF. The CDR3 DNA reads TGTGCCAGCAGCTTCGACACTAGCTCCTACAATGAGCAGTTCTTC.

This clonotype was observed a handful of times. The chain employs TRBV7-2 and TRBJ1-5; 7 bases agree with TRBD1. CDR1 and CDR2 from the germline V gene are SGHTA and FQGNSA. J was trimmed by 1 base and V by 3 bases; bases with no gene match: 3. This CDR3 is 15 amino acids long. The CDR3 DNA is TGTGCCAGCAGCTTCGACAGGGAGAGCAATCAGCCCCAGCATTTT. Its protein product is CASSFDRESNQPQHF.

J is TRBJ2-1 and V is TRBV2; 10 bases match TRBD2. The CDR3 covers 14 residues. Germline V gene data show CDR1 as SNHLY and CDR2 as FYNNEI. J lost 7 bases, V lost 11 bases, and 11 bases had no gene match. CDR3 sequence (DNA): TGTGCCTCAATCAGCGGGGGGGGCGGGAATGAGCAGTTCTTC. This gives the protein CASISGGGGNEQFF.

V gene TRBV25-1 combines with J gene TRBJ2-5; the match to TRBD1 covers 11 bases. The J call may be in error: the DNA end matches TRBJ2-7 better. CDR1 MGHDK and CDR2 SYGVNS come from the germline V gene. The CDR3 runs to 16 residues. The chain's CDR3 is CASSDSGQGGVYEQYF. The CDR3 DNA is TGTGCCAGCAGTGATTCGGGACAGGGGGGGGTCTACGAGCAGTACTTC.

In this sample, this clonotype turned up a few times. The chain uses TRBV21-1 and TRBJ1-5. TRBV21-1 is marked as a pseudogene. The CDR3 is made up of 17 amino acids. CDR3 nucleotide sequence: TGTGCCAGCAGCTCGGAGGGCCAGGTCACAAGGGGTCAGCCCCAACATTTT. The encoded protein is CASSSEGQVTRGQPQHF.

V and J are TRBV24-1 and TRBJ2-5, with D possibly TRBD2 on 5 matching bases. The germline V gene encodes CDR1 KGHDR and CDR2 SFDVKD. V was pared by 4 bases and J by 5 bases, with 7 bases between. This CDR3 has 12 amino acids. The CDR3 nucleotides are TGTGCCACCAGTGACCCGGGGGAGACCCAGTACTTC. Amino acids: CATSDPGETQYF.

The chain recombines TRBV29-1 with TRBJ2-5; 10 bases fit TRBD2. The germline CDR1 and CDR2 sequences are SQVTM and ANQGSEA. The CDR3 is made up of 16 amino acids. The V and J ends lost 4 bases and 2 bases, in that order; junction bases with no gene match: 10. The CDR3 sequence: CSVVLGLASEQETQYF. CDR3 sequence (DNA): TGCAGCGTTGTTCTGGGACTAGCGAGTGAACAAGAGACCCAGTACTTC.